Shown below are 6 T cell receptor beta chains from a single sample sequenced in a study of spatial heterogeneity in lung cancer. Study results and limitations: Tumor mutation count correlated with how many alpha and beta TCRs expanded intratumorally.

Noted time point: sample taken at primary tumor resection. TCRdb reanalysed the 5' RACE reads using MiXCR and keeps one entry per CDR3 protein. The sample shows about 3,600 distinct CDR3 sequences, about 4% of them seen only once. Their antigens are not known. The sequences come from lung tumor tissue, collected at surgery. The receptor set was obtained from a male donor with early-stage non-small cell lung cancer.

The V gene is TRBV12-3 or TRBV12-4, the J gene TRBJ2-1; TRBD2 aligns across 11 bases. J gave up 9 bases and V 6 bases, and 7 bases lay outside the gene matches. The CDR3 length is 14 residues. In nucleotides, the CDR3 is TGTGCCAGCAGCATAGCGGGGGGGCCTGGTGAGCAGTTCTTC. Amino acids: CASSIAGGPGEQFF.

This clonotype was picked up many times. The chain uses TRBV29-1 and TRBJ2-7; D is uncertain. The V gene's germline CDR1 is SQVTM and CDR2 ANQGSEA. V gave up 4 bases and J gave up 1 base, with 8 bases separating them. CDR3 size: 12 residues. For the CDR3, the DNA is TGCAGCGTTGCAGTAGATTCCTACGAGCAGTACGTC. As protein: CSVAVDSYEQYV.

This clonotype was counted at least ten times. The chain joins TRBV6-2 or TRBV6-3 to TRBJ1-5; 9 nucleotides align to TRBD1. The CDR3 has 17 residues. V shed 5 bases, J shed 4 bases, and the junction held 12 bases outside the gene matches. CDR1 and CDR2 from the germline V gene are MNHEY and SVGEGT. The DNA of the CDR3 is TGTGCCAGCAGTCGTTATACCGGGACAGGGACAAATCAGCCCCAGCATTTT. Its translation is CASSRYTGTGTNQPQHF.

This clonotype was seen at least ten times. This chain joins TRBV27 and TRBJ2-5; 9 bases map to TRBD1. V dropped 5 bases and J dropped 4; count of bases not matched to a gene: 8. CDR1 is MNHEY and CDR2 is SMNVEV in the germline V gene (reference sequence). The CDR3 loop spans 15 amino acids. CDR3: CASSRGTGSAETQYF. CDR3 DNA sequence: TGTGCCAGCAGTCGAGGGACAGGGAGCGCAGAGACCCAGTACTTC.

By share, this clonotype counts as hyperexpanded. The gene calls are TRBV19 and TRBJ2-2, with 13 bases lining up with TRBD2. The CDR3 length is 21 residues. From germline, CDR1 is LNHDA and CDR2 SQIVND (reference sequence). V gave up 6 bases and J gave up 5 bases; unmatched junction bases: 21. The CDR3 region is CASSHSRATSGRARGTGELFF. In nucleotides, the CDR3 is TGTGCCAGTAGCCACTCAAGGGCAACTAGCGGGAGGGCGAGAGGGACCGGGGAGCTGTTTTTT.

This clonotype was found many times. The CDR3 loop reads CASSLIRGMNTGELFF. For the CDR3, the DNA is TGTGCCAGCAGTTTAATTCGGGGCATGAACACCGGGGAGCTGTTTTTT. This rearrangement joins TRBV12-3 or TRBV12-4 to TRBJ2-2; perhaps D is TRBD1 or TRBD2 (5 bases each). The length of the CDR3 is 16 residues. The V end lost 2 bases, the J end lost 1 base, and 11 bases lay between the germline ends.